Presented here are 18 T cell receptor beta chains from one specimen sequenced in a study of T cell repertoires in cytomegalovirus infection. TCRdb fed the reads into MiXCR, producing one record per CDR3 protein. The sample lists 150,000 to 200,000 distinct CDR3 sequences; 28% were seen once. The sample taken for sequencing was PBMCs. These receptors came from a human donor in good health (CMV status not recorded). Some clones in this sample may be carry-over from other donors' samples.

This clonotype was picked up a small number of times. This chain joins TRBV6-5 and TRBJ1-2; a weak D match, TRBD1 (6 bases). Deletions cut 0 bases from V and 3 bases from J, with 8 bases between. Germline lookup yields CDR1 MNHEY and CDR2 SVGAGI. The CDR3 totals 14 residues. Written as DNA, the CDR3 is TGTGCCAGCAGTTACTCGGGGGCTGACTATGGCTACACCTTC. This gives the protein CASSYSGADYGYTF.

This clonotype came up a few times. The rearrangement links TRBV25-1 to TRBJ1-2; D ambiguous. Germline CDR1 reads MGHDK; CDR2 reads SYGVNS. CDR3 length equals 13 residues. V was trimmed by 0 bases and J by 6 bases, leaving 8 bases between them. In nucleotides, the CDR3 is TGTGCCAGCAGTGAATATGAGGTTAATGGCTACACCTTC. It specifies CASSEYEVNGYTF.

This clonotype was seen more than once but under ten times. The chain has TRBV29-1 and TRBJ2-7, with a tentative D call TRBD2 (6 bases). CDR1 is SQVTM and CDR2 is ANQGSEA in the germline V gene. The CDR3 length is 12 residues. V shed 2 bases and J shed 5 bases, with 10 bases lying between them. CDR3 coding DNA: TGCAGCGTTGAATGGGGGAGGAACGAGCAGTACTTC. Residues: CSVEWGRNEQYF.

This clonotype turned up a few times. The chain combines TRBV7-2 with TRBJ2-3; 12 nucleotides match TRBD2. This CDR3 is built from 21 residues. From germline, CDR1 is SGHTA and CDR2 FQGNSA. J lost 1 base, V lost 1 base, and 15 bases had no gene match. The CDR3 spells CASSLGWASGGAKTGTDTQYF. The CDR3 DNA reads TGTGCCAGCAGCTTAGGCTGGGCTAGCGGGGGGGCGAAGACTGGCACAGATACGCAGTATTTT.

A few counts support this clonotype. This sequence joins TRBV28 and TRBJ2-5; D remains unclear. The CDR3 runs 12 residues. Trimming left V 4 bases short and J 5 bases short, with 8 bases between. Germline loops: CDR1 MDHEN, CDR2 SYDVKM. The CDR3: CASSSGPETQYF. CDR3 DNA: TGTGCCAGCAGTTCTGGTCCTGAGACCCAGTACTTC.

This chain links TRBV11-2 with TRBJ2-6; maybe TRBD2 (7 bases). Germline V CDR1 and CDR2: SGHAT, FQNNGV. Trimming stripped 2 bases from V and 0 bases from J, with 14 bases between. The CDR3 totals 18 residues. The CDR3 DNA follows: TGTGCCAGCAGCTTACGGGGGGCCACCCTCTCTGGGGCCAACGTCCTGACTTTC. Protein product: CASSLRGATLSGANVLTF.

This clonotype showed up many times. The V and J genes are TRBV7-2 and TRBJ2-2; TRBD2 agrees at 12 bases. The CDR3 loop spans 15 amino acids. The V segment lost 5 bases and the J segment 6 bases; nucleotides outside the gene matches: 4. Germline V gives CDR1 SGHTA, CDR2 FQGNSA. The CDR3 DNA is TGTGCCAGCAGCGCACTAGCGGGGGGATCCGGGGAGCTGTTTTTT. This gives the protein CASSALAGGSGELFF.

The rearrangement joins TRBV7-2 to TRBJ2-1, with 11 bases lining up with TRBD2. Germline values: CDR1 SGHTA, CDR2 FQGNSA. Germline trimming cut 5 bases from V and 10 bases from J; bases unmatched to any gene: 4. This CDR3 region has 13 residues. Here the CDR3 reads CASSHSSGGEQFF. CDR3 DNA sequence: TGTGCCAGCAGCCACTCTAGCGGGGGGGAGCAGTTCTTC.

This rearrangement joins TRBV20-1 to TRBJ1-1; a possible D gene is TRBD1 (5 bases). Trimming pared 0 bases from V and 4 bases from J, leaving 15 bases between. Germline V gene lookup returns CDR1 DFQATT and CDR2 SNEGSKA (reference sequence). The CDR3 is made up of 15 amino acids. The CDR3 here is CSARDLGTSGTEAFF. The CDR3 DNA reads TGCAGTGCTAGAGATCTAGGGACTTCGGGCACTGAAGCTTTCTTT.

V and J are TRBV10-3 and TRBJ2-7; 9 nucleotides align to TRBD1. Germline-derived CDR1 and CDR2 are ENHRY and SYGVKD. This CDR3 contains 14 residues. V shed 10 bases, J shed 1 base, and the junction held 8 bases outside the gene matches. This chain's CDR3 is CASADRGSSYEQYF. CDR3 nucleotides: TGTGCCAGTGCGGACAGGGGATCTTCCTACGAGCAGTACTTC.

Many counts were recorded for this clonotype. This CDR3 is CASSLVGADTQYF. CDR3 coding DNA: TGTGCCAGCAGCTTAGTTGGGGCAGATACGCAGTATTTT. The chain employs TRBV7-2 and TRBJ2-3; D remains unclear. In germline, CDR1 is SGHTA, CDR2 FQGNSA. CDR3 size: 13 residues. V was cut by 1 base and J by 4 bases, with 6 bases left in between.

This clonotype showed up just a few times. The gene calls are TRBV7-3 and TRBJ2-7; 11 positions agree with TRBD1. The CDR3 totals 14 residues. Germline V gene data show CDR1 as SGHTA and CDR2 as FQGTGA. J was trimmed by 6 bases and V by 3 bases; bases with no gene match: 4. The chain's CDR3 is CASSLDRGLSEQYF. CDR3 sequence (DNA): TGTGCCAGCAGCTTGGACAGGGGGCTGAGCGAGCAGTACTTC.

The V gene is TRBV12-3 or TRBV12-4, the J gene TRBJ1-1, with unresolved D. The ends were cut back, 6 bases at V and 5 bases at J, with 16 bases in the middle. The CDR3 is 14 residues long. The CDR3 DNA sequence: TGTGCCAGCAGACGACTTGACCTAGGAACTGAAGCTTTCTTT. Translating it yields CASRRLDLGTEAFF.

This clonotype was counted a few times. The chain combines TRBV7-9 with TRBJ1-2; D is possibly TRBD1 (5 bases). The CDR3 length is 13 residues. The germline gives CDR1 SEHNR, CDR2 FQNEAQ (reference sequence). V was shortened by 4 bases and J by 5 bases, with 11 bases between the two germline ends. The CDR3 DNA reads as TGTGCCAGCAGCTACGGGACGGATTATGGCTACACCTTC. Its protein is CASSYGTDYGYTF.

This clonotype was counted between two and nine times. The chain couples TRBV7-6 to TRBJ1-2, with D maybe TRBD1 (6 bases). The length of the CDR3 is 15 residues. Germline-derived CDR1 and CDR2 are SGHVS and FNYEAQ. Trimming pared 1 base from V and 2 bases from J, leaving 11 bases between. CDR3 protein: CASSLGTGTNYGYTF. The CDR3 region has the DNA TGTGCCAGCAGCTTAGGAACTGGGACAAACTATGGCTACACCTTC.

The chain has TRBV7-8 and TRBJ1-5; the D gene is possibly TRBD1 (6 bases). This CDR3 is 16 amino acids long. The V end was cut by 6 bases, the J end by 6 bases, with 21 bases between. CDR1 SGHVS and CDR2 FQNEAQ come from the germline V gene. The chain's CDR3 is CASRRELQGASQPQHF. The DNA for the CDR3 is TGTGCCAGCAGAAGAGAATTACAGGGTGCTAGTCAGCCCCAGCATTTT. The whole variable domain, remainder taken from reference TRBV7-8 and TRBJ1-5, is GAGVSQSPRYKVAKRGQDVALRCDPISGHVSLFWYQQALGQGPEFLTYFQNEAQLDKSGLPSDRFFAERPEGSVSTLKIQRTQQEDSAVYLCASRRELQGASQPQHFGDGTRLSIL.

This clonotype has just a few counts. The genes are TRBV7-2 and TRBJ2-7, with 7 bases aligning to TRBD2. Germline values: CDR1 SGHTA, CDR2 FQGNSA. J was trimmed by 12 bases and V by 0 bases; bases with no gene match: 8. This CDR3 has 13 amino acids. CDR3 sequence (DNA): TGTGCCAGCAGCTTAGCACTAGCGCCCAGGTGGTACTTC. It codes for CASSLALAPRWYF.

V is TRBV6-5 and J is TRBJ1-2, with a possible D match to TRBD1 (5 bases). Trimming removed 2 bases from V and 4 bases from J, with 20 bases in between. The CDR3 runs to 17 residues. The germline V gene has CDR1 MNHEY and CDR2 SVGAGI. In DNA form, the CDR3 reads TGTGCCAGCAGTTACGCTACTTCTGGGGGGTCCCTCTATGGCTACACCTTC. This translates into CASSYATSGGSLYGYTF.